A single T cell receptor beta chain is shown here with its context. Its antigen is currently unknown. Clones were sequenced by immunoSEQ multiplex PCR, and TCRdb holds only the in-frame ones, with some missing. The sample lists some 22,000 clones, roughly 87% seen once, with 29% in the top ten. After removal of 5 bases from V and 0 bases from J, the junction contained 9 bases not matched to a gene. Germline V lookup: CDR1 SGHKS, CDR2 YYEKEE (reference sequence). The CDR3 loop spans 18 amino acids. This entry is derived from a study of T cells in localized non-small cell lung cancer. Study observations and caveats: Multi-region tumor sequencing was not done, so intratumor heterogeneity could not be excluded. Elevated circulating T cell density in blood was associated with longer overall survival.

This chain joins TRBV5-5 and TRBJ2-2; 11 bases are a match to TRBD2. The source was peripheral blood, collected before any cancer treatment. The source of this sequence is a male donor aged 60 or over with stage I squamous cell lung carcinoma. The CDR3 is CASRSTSGALANTGELFF. In nucleotides, the CDR3 is TGTGCCAGCAGGTCGACTAGCGGGGCCCTCGCGAACACCGGGGAGCTGTTTTTT.